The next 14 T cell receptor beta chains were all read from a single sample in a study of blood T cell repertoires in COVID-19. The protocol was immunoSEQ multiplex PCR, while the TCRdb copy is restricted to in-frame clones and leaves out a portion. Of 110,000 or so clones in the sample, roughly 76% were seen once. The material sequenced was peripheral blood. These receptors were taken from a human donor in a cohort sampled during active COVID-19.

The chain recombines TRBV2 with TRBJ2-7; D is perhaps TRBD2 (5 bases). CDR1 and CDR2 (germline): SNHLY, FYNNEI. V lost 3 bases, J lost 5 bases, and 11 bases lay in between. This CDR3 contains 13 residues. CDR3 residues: CASSDTRSNEQYF. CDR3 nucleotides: TGTGCCAGCAGTGACACTAGATCGAACGAGCAGTACTTC.

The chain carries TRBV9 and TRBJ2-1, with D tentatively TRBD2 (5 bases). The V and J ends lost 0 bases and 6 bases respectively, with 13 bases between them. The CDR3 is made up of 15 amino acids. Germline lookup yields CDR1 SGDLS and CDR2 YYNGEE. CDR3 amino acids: CASSVAPTSSNEQFF. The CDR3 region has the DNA TGTGCCAGCAGCGTAGCTCCAACTAGTAGCAATGAGCAGTTCTTC. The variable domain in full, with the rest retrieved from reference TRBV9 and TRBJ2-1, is DSGVTQTPKHLITATGQRVTLRCSPRSGDLSVYWYQQSLDQGLQFLIQYYNGEERAKGNILERFSAQQFPDLHSELNLSSLELGDSALYFCASSVAPTSSNEQFFGPGTRLTVL.

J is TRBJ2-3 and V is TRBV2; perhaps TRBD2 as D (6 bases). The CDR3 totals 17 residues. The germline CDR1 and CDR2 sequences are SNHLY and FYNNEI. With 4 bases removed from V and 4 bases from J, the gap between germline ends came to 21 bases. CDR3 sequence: CASSAGTASMGADTQYF. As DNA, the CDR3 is TGTGCCAGCAGTGCCGGGACTGCCTCCATGGGGGCAGATACGCAGTATTTT. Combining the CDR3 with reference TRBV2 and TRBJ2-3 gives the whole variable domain EPEVTQTPSHQVTQMGQEVILRCVPISNHLYFYWYRQILGQKVEFLVSFYNNEISEKSEIFDDQFSVERPDGSNFTLKIRSTKLEDSAMYFCASSAGTASMGADTQYFGPGTRLTVL.

The CDR3 bases are TGCGCCAGCAGTGGGCCGGGACAGGGGCCCAATGAGCAGTTCTTC. The encoded protein is CASSGPGQGPNEQFF. This chain connects TRBV10-1 to TRBJ2-1, with 10 nucleotides matching TRBD1. V gave up 4 bases and J gave up 6 bases; unmatched junction bases: 6. In germline, CDR1 is WNHNN, CDR2 SYGVQD (reference sequence). The CDR3 is 15 amino acids.

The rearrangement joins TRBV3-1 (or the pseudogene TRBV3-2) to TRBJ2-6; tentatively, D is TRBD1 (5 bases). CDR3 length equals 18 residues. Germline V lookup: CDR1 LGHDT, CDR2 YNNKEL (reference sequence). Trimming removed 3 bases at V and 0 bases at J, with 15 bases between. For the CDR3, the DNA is TGTGCCAGCAGCCAGAATCAGGTCAGGGCCTCTGGGGCCAACGTCCTGACTTTC. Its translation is CASSQNQVRASGANVLTF.

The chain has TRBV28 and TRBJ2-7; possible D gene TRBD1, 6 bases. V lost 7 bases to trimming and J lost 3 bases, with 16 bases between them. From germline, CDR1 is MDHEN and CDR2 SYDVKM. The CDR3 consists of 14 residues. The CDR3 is CASKGSGVVYEQYF. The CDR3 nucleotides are TGTGCCAGCAAGGGGTCAGGGGTTGTCTACGAGCAGTACTTC.

The chain's CDR3 is CASSLRLGQGVGGYTF. The CDR3 DNA reads as TGTGCCAGCAGCTTACGACTGGGACAGGGGGTCGGTGGCTACACCTTC. This chain links TRBV7-2 with TRBJ1-2, with 11 bases matching TRBD1. Germline V gene data show CDR1 as SGHTA and CDR2 as FQGNSA. The junction had 9 bases not matched to a gene; V was cut back by 2 bases and J by 7 bases. The CDR3 is 16 amino acids. Full variable domain (rest looked up from reference TRBV7-2 and TRBJ1-2): GAGVSQSPSNKVTEKGKDVELRCDPISGHTALYWYRQSLGQGLEFLIYFQGNSAPDKSGLPSDRFSAERTGGSVSTLTIQRTQQEDSAVYLCASSLRLGQGVGGYTFGSGTRLTVV.

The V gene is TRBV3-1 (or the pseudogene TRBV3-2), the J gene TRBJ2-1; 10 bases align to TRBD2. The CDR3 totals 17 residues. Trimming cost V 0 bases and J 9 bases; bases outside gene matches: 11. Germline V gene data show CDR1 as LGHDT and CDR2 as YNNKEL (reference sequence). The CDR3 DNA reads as TGTGCCAGCAGCCAAGATCTAGGGCTAGCGGGGGTGGGTGAGCAGTTCTTC. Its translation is CASSQDLGLAGVGEQFF.

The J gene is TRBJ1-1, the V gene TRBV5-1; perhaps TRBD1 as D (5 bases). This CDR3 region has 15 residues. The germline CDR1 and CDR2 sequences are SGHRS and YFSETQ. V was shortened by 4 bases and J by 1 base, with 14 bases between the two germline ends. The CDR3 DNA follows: TGCGCCAGCAGCGGGGGGACCGGGAGGAACACTGAAGCTTTCTTT. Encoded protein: CASSGGTGRNTEAFF. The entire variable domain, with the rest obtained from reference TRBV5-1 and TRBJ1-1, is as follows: KAGVTQTPRYLIKTRGQQVTLSCSPISGHRSVSWYQQTPGQGLQFLFEYFSETQRNKGNFPGRFSGRQFSNSRSEMNVSTLELGDSALYLCASSGGTGRNTEAFFGQGTRLTVV.

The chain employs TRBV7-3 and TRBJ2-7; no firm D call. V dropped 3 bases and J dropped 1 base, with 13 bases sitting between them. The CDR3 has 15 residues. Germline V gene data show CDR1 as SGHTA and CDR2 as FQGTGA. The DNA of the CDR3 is TGTGCCAGCAGCTTGATGGCGGTATCATCCTACGAGCAGTACTTC. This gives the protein CASSLMAVSSYEQYF. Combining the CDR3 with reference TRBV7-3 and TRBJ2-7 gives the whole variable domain GAGVSQTPSNKVTEKGKYVELRCDPISGHTALYWYRQSLGQGPEFLIYFQGTGAADDSGLPNDRFFAVRPEGSVSTLKIQRTERGDSAVYLCASSLMAVSSYEQYFGPGTRLTVT.

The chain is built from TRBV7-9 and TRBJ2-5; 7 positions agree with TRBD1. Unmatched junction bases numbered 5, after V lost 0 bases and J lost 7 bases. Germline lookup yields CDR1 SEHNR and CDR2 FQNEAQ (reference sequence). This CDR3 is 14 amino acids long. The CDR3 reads CASSLAQGFGTQYF. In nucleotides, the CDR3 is TGTGCCAGCAGCTTAGCACAGGGGTTTGGGACCCAGTACTTC.

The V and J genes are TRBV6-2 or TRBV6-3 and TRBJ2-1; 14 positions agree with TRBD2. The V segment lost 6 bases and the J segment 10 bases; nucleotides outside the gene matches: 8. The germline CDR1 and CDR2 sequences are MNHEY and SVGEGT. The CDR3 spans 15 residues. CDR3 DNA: TGTGCCAGCAGCCCGGGACTAGCGGGAGTAAGCGAGCAGTTCTTC. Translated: CASSPGLAGVSEQFF.

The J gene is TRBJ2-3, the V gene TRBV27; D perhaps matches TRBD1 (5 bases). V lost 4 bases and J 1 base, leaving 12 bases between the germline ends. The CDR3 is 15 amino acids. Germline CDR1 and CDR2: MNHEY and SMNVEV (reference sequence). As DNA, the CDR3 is TGTGCCAGCAGTTACTCGGGCAGGGGCACAGATACGCAGTATTTT. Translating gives CASSYSGRGTDTQYF.

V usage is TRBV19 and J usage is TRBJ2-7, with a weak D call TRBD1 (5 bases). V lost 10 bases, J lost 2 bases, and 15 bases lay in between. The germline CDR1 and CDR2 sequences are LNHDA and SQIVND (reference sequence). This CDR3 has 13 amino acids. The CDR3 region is CATPCRVAYEQYF. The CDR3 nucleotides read TGTGCCACCCCCTGCAGGGTCGCCTACGAGCAGTACTTC.